The 5 T cell receptor beta chains listed next were all sequenced from one sample in a study of blood T cells in healthy people across ages. A sample-barcoded 5' primer and a J-beta primer mix were used in a second PCR of roughly 6 to 11 cycles. MiXCR was run by TCRdb on the 5' RACE reads, yielding one entry per CDR3 protein. This sample has over 1,300,000 distinct CDR3 sequences, with around 59% found just once. What was sequenced was blood. The receptors here all came from a man between 18 and 29 years old in good health.

The genes are TRBV6-1 and TRBJ2-7; no reliable D call. The CDR3 sequence is 13 residues long. Germline loops: CDR1 MNHNS, CDR2 SASEGT. Trimming took 6 bases from V and 5 from J, leaving 14 bases between them. The CDR3 protein is CASRSGVSNEQYF. The CDR3, as DNA: TGTGCCAGCAGGAGTGGAGTAAGTAACGAGCAGTACTTC.

This clonotype was counted between two and nine times. The chain is built from TRBV20-1 and TRBJ2-5; D may be TRBD1 or TRBD2 (5 bases each). The CDR3 is 13 amino acids. V lost 3 bases and J lost 4, with 12 bases in between. Looked up from germline, CDR1 is DFQATT and CDR2 is SNEGSKA (reference sequence). Written as DNA, the CDR3 is TGCAGTGCTAGGGGGAGTGGGGGAGAGACCCAGTACTTC. It codes for CSARGSGGETQYF.

This chain links TRBV7-2 with TRBJ2-7; D remains ambiguous. Trimming stripped 5 bases from V and 2 bases from J, with 10 bases between. The CDR3 runs 13 residues. Per the germline V gene, CDR1 is SGHTA and CDR2 is FQGNSA. The CDR3 DNA follows: TGTGCCAGCAGCCCCTGGGGTGCCTACGAGCAGTACTTC. Its translation is CASSPWGAYEQYF.

The chain couples TRBV6-1 to TRBJ1-4; D not resolved. Germline CDR1 MNHNS, CDR2 SASEGT. V was pared by 1 base and J by 15 bases, with 21 bases between. The CDR3 loop spans 15 amino acids. The DNA of the CDR3 is TGTGCCAGCAGTGAAGGGGATAGCCTGGCCGAAAGGGTGTTTTTT. As protein: CASSEGDSLAERVFF.

This rearrangement joins TRBV4-1 to TRBJ2-5; no definite D call. The better agreement between TRBJ2-7 and the DNA end casts doubt on the J call. The CDR3 loop spans 15 amino acids. Germline V gene sequence: CDR1 MGHRA, CDR2 YSYEKL. In DNA form, the CDR3 reads TGCGCCAGCAGCCAAGTGAGTGCGGTGGGATACGAGCAGTACTTC. Protein sequence: CASSQVSAVGYEQYF.